A selection of T cell receptor beta chains follows, all from one sample in a study of spatial heterogeneity in lung cancer. TCRdb passed the 5' RACE reads through MiXCR, listing each CDR3 protein once. The sample includes about 20,000 distinct CDR3 sequences, around 2.8% seen only once; the top ten take approximately 8.3%. This sample comprised lung tumor tissue, obtained at surgery. These receptors originate from a male donor with early-stage non-small cell lung cancer. CDR3s leave out the opening cysteine and the closing phenylalanine or tryptophan. Fields, in order: V gene, clone size, J gene, CDR3 protein. Clone sizes are given selectively: once, few, many, or a class where the clone is expanded.

TRBV12-3/TRBV12-4,many,TRBJ2-3,ASSLALSTSGRTQY
TRBV14,many,TRBJ2-7,ASSQAVSYEQY
TRBV7-2,many,TRBJ2-3,ASSFYWGLDTQY
TRBV25-1,many,TRBJ2-7,ASSGLAGAYEQY
TRBV30,many,TRBJ1-5,AWSGTGPQH
TRBV20-1,many,TRBJ1-4,SASPAGEGNEKLF
TRBV6-2/TRBV6-3,many,TRBJ2-7,ASSRGTLPDPYEQY
TRBV10-3,many,TRBJ2-7,ASEPGSSYEQY
TRBV19,many,TRBJ1-5,ATEDRVGQPQH
TRBV7-2,many,TRBJ2-3,ASSLGPSGSTGDTQY
TRBV7-9,many,TRBJ2-3,ASSLDKGGNTDTQY
TRBV20-1,many,TRBJ2-2,SARPGTSGTLTGELF
TRBV27,many,TRBJ1-6,ASSSRGYGSPLH
TRBV3-1,many,TRBJ1-3,ASSQGSGNTIY
TRBV2,many,TRBJ1-1,ASSVFNTEAF
TRBV3-1,NA,TRBJ2-2,ASSQGAAGELF
TRBV6-2/TRBV6-3,NA,TRBJ1-5,ASRPRQPAVSQH
TRBV6-1,many,TRBJ1-5,ASRRSGGNQPQH
TRBV29-1,many,TRBJ2-3,SVEAFQGTDTQY
TRBV7-3,many,TRBJ1-1,ASSLSVNTEAF
TRBV4-1,many,TRBJ2-5,ASSQDGRLAETQY
TRBV11-3,many,TRBJ2-2,ASSLDLTSGSGTGELF
TRBV2,medium-sized,TRBJ1-6,ASTTVPGGYNSPLH
TRBV29-1,many,TRBJ1-1,SVPGQGKMNTEAF
TRBV2,many,TRBJ1-6,ASSGVGMDSPLH
TRBV7-7,many,TRBJ2-1,ASSLGTSGSFNEQF
TRBV30,many,TRBJ1-2,ARSWGNNYGYT
TRBV15,many,TRBJ2-1,ATSRPGEAGSEQF
TRBV29-1,many,TRBJ2-3,SVILAGGPNTQY
TRBV7-2,many,TRBJ1-5,ASSLGRYQPQH
TRBV7-9,many,TRBJ2-7,ASSLEQGTEQY
TRBV18,many,TRBJ2-1,ASSPPSGRVWNEQF